The clone carrying this TCR beta chain was picked up a small number of times. Its antigen remains unidentified. The data derive from a study of T cell repertoires in cytomegalovirus infection. Study observations and caveats: People with CMV and the relevant HLA were identified by cumulative public TCR beta family frequency.

TCRdb reprocessed the reads via MiXCR and lists one record per CDR3 protein. The repertoire holds roughly 990,000 distinct CDR3 sequences, with roughly 30% as singletons. Sequences were derived from cultured CD8+ T cells from PBMCs, sampled from culture after CMV antigen stimulation. This clonotype originated in a human donor in good health (CMV status not recorded). Some clones in this sample may be carry-over from other donors' samples.

This CDR3 reads CASSFGEGYTF. For the CDR3, the DNA is TGTGCCAGCAGCTTTGGGGAGGGCTACACCTTC. This chain joins TRBV7-9 and TRBJ1-2; D ambiguous. The germline V and J ends were trimmed by 3 bases and 8 bases, with 7 bases remaining between them. This CDR3 is built from 11 residues. Germline V lookup: CDR1 SEHNR, CDR2 FQNEAQ (reference sequence).